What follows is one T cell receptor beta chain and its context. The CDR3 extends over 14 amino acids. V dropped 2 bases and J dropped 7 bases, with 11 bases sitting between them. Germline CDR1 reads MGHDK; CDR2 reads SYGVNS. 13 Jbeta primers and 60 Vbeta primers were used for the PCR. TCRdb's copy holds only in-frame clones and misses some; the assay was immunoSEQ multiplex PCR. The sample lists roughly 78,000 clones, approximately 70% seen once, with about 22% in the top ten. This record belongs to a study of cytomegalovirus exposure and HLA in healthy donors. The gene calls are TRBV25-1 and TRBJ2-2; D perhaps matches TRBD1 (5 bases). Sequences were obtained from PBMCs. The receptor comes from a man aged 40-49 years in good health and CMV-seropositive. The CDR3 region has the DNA TGTGCCAGCAGTGAAGGGGCCTTCCACGGGGAGCTGTTTTTT. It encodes CASSEGAFHGELFF.